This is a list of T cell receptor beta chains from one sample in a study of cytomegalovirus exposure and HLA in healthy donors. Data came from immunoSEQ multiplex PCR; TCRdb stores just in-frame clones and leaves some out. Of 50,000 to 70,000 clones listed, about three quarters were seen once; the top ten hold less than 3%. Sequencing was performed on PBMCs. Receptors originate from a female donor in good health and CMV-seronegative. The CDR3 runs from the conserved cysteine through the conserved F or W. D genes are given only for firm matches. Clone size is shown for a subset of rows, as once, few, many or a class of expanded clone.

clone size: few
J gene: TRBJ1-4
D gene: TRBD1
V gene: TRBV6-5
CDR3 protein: CASSPTGIYEKLFF
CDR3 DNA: TGTGCCAGCAGCCCGACAGGGATCTATGAAAAACTGTTTTTT

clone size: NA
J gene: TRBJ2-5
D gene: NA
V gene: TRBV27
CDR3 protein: CASSLGGTVQETQYF
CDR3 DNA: TGTGCCAGCAGTTTAGGTGGTACGGTTCAAGAGACCCAGTACTTC

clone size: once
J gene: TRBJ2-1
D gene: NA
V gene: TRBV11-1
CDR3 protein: CASSSPGINEQFF
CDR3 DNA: TGTGCCAGCAGCTCACCAGGGATCAATGAGCAGTTCTTC

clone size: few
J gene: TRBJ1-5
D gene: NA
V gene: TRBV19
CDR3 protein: CASSPTPTGFQPQHF
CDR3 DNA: TGTGCCAGTAGTCCCACCCCCACAGGGTTTCAGCCCCAGCATTTT

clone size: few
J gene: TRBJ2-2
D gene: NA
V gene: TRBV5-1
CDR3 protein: CASSLFSGSTGELFF
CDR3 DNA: TGCGCCAGCAGCTTGTTCTCAGGGTCCACCGGGGAGCTGTTTTTT

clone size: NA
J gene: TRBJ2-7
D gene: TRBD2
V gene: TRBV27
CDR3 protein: CASSSETSGRKQYF
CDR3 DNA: TGTGCCAGCAGCTCGGAGACTAGCGGGAGGAAGCAGTACTTC

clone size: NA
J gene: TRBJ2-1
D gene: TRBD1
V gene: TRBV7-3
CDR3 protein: CASSLDLTGQGGKLFF
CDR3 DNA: TGTGCCAGCAGCTTGGACCTAACGGGACAGGGGGGAAAGTTGTTCTTC

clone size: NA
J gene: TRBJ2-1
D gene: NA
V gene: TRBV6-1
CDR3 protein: CASSERGDSYNEQFF
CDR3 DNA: TGTGCCAGCAGTGAAAGGGGGGACAGCTACAATGAGCAGTTCTTC

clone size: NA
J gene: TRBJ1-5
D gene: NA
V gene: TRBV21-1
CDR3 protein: CASSKENYAKGNQPQHF
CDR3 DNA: TGTGCCAGCAGCAAAGAAAACTACGCTAAGGGCAATCAGCCCCAGCATTTT

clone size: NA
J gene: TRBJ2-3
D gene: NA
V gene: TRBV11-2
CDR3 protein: CASSLGGDTQYF
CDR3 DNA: TGTGCCAGCAGCTTGGGGGGAGATACGCAGTATTTT

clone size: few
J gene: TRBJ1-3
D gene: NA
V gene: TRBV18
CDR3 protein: CAATEDRSGNTIYF
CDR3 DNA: TGTGCCGCAACCGAGGACAGATCTGGAAACACCATATATTTT

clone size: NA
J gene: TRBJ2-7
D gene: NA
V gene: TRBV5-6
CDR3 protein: CASSLDRSEQYF
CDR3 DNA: TGTGCCAGCAGCTTGGACAGGTCGGAGCAGTACTTC

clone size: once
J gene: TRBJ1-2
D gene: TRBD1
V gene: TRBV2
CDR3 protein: CASSEQSGTGGQSGYTF
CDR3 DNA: TGTGCCAGCAGTGAACAGTCAGGGACAGGGGGACAGAGTGGCTACACCTTC

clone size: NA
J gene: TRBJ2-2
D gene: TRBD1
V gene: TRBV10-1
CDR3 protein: CASRMPGQPNTGELFF
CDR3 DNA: TGCGCCAGCAGAATGCCGGGACAGCCGAACACCGGGGAGCTGTTTTTT

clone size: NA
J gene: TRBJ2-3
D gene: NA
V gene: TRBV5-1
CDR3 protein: CASSLASRRSTDTQYF
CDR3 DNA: TGCGCCAGCAGCTTGGCGTCCCGGCGGTCGACAGATACGCAGTATTTT

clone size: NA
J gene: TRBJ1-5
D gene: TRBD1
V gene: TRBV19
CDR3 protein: CASTMRPGQTYSNQPQHF
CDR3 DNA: TGTGCCAGTACTATGCGCCCGGGACAGACTTATAGCAATCAGCCCCAGCATTTT

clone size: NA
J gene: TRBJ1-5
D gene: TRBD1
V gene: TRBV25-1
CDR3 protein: CASSESLGQGAGNQPQHF
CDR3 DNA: TGTGCCAGCAGTGAATCCTTAGGACAGGGGGCAGGCAATCAGCCCCAGCATTTT

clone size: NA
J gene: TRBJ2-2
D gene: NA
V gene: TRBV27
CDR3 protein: CASSPDSGNTGELFF
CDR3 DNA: TGTGCCAGCAGCCCGGATAGCGGGAACACCGGGGAGCTGTTTTTT

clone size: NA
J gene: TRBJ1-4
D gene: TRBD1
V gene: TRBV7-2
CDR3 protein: CASSLTGQGAINEKLFF
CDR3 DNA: TGTGCCAGCAGCTTGACGGGACAGGGGGCCATTAATGAAAAACTGTTTTTT

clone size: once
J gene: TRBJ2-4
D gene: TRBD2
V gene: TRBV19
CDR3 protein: CASSPPGGGAKNIQYF
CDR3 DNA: TGTGCCAGTAGTCCACCCGGGGGGGGAGCCAAAAACATTCAGTACTTC

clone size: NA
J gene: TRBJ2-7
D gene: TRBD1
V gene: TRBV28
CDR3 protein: CASSLRRTGQMTYEQYF
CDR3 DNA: TGTGCCAGCAGTTTACGGCGAACGGGACAGATGACCTACGAGCAGTACTTC

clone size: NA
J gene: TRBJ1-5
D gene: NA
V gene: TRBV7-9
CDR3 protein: CASSVTAGGQPQHF
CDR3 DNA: TGTGCCAGCAGCGTGACAGCGGGGGGGCAGCCCCAGCATTTT

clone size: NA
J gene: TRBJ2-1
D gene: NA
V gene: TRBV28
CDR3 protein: CASSFPGAPYNEQFF
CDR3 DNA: TGTGCCAGCAGTTTTCCGGGAGCTCCTTACAATGAGCAGTTCTTC

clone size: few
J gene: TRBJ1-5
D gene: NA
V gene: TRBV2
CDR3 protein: CASSEASGANQPQHF
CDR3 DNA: TGTGCCAGCAGTGAAGCATCAGGGGCAAATCAGCCCCAGCATTTT

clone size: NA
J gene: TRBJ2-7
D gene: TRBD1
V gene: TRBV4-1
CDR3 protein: CASSQDPGTGVDEQYF
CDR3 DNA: TGCGCCAGCAGCCAAGACCCCGGGACAGGGGTAGACGAGCAGTACTTC

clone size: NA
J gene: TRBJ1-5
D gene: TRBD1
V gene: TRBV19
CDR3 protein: CASSITGDNQPQHF
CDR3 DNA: TGTGCCAGTAGTATCACAGGGGACAATCAGCCCCAGCATTTT

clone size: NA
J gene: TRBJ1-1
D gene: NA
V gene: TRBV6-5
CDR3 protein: CATSRGEPAEAFF
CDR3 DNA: TGTGCCACCTCCCGGGGGGAGCCCGCTGAAGCTTTCTTT

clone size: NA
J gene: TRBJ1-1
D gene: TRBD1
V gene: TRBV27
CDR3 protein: CASRGTGGGYTEAFF
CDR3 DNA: TGTGCCAGCAGGGGGACAGGGGGAGGGTACACTGAAGCTTTCTTT

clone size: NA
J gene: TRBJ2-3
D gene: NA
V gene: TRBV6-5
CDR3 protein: CASTNGGTRTQYF
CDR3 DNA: TGTGCCAGCACCAACGGAGGGACTCGGACGCAGTATTTT